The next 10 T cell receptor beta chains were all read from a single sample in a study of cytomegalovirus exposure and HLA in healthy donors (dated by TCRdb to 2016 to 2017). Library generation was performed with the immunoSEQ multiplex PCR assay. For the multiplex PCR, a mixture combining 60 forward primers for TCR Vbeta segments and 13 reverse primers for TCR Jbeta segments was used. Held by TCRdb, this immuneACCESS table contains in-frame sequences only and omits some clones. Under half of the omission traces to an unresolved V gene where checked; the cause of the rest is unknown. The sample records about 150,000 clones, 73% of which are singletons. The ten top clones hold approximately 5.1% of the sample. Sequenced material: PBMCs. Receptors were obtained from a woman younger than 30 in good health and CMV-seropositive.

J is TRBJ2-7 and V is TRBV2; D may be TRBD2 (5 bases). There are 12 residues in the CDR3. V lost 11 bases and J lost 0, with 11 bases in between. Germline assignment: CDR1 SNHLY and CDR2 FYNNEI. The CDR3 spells CAGGRDSYEQYF. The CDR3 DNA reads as TGTGCCGGAGGAAGGGACTCCTACGAGCAGTACTTC.

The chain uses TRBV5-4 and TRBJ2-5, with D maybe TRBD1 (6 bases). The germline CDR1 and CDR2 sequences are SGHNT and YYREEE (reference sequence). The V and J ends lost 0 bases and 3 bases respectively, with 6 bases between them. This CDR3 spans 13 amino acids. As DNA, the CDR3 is TGTGCCAGCAGCTTGGGGACAGAAGAGACCCAGTACTTC. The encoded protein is CASSLGTEETQYF.

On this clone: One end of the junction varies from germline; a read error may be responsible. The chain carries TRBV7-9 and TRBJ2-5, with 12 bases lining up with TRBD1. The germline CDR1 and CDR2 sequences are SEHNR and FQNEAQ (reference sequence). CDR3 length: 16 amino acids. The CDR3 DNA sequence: TGTTCCAGCAGCGACCGGGACAGGGGGCGTGGAGAGACCCAGTACTTC. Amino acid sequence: CSSSDRDRGRGETQYF.

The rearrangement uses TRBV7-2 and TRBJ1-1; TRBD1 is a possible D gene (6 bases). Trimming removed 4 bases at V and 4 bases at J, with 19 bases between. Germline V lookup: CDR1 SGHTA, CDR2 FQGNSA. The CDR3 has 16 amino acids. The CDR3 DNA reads TGTGCCAGCAGCTCCTTCGGGGGGACCAGGGGCACTGAAGCTTTCTTT. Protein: CASSSFGGTRGTEAFF.

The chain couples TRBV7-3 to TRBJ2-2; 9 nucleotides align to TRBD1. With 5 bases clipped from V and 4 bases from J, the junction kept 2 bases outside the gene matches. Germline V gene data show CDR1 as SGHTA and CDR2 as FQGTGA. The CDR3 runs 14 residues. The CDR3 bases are TGTGCCAGCAGCACGACAGGGGGCACCGGGGAGCTGTTTTTT. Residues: CASSTTGGTGELFF.

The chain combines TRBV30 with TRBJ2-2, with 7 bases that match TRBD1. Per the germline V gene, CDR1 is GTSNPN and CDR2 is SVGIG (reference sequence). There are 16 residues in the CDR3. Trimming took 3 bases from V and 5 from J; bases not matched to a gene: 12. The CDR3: CAWRSRGPGQTGELFF. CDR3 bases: TGTGCCTGGAGAAGTAGGGGGCCGGGTCAGACCGGGGAGCTGTTTTTT.

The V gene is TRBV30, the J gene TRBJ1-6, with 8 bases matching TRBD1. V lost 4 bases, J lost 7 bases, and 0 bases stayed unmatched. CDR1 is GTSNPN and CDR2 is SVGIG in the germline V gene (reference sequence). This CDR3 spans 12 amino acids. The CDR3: CAWTGGNSPLHF. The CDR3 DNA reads TGTGCCTGGACAGGGGGCAATTCACCCCTCCACTTT.

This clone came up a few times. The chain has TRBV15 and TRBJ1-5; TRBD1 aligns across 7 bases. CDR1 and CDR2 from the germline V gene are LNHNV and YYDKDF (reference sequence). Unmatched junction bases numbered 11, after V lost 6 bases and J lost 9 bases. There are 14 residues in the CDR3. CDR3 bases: TGTGCCACCAGTCAGGACAGGTCCCTCACGCCCCAGCATTTT. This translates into CATSQDRSLTPQHF.

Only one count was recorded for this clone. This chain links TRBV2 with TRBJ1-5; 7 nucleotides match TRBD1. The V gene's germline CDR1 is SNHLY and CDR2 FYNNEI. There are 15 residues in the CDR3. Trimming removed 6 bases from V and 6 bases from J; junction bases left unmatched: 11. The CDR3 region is CASSDRAQGGQPQHF. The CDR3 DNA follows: TGTGCCAGCAGCGACCGTGCGCAGGGGGGTCAGCCCCAGCATTTT. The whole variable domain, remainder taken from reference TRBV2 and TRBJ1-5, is EPEVTQTPSHQVTQMGQEVILRCVPISNHLYFYWYRQILGQKVEFLVSFYNNEISEKSEIFDDQFSVERPDGSNFTLKIRSTKLEDSAMYFCASSDRAQGGQPQHFGDGTRLSIL.

CDR3 sequence reads: CASSQSMTGYQPQHF. Written as DNA, the CDR3 is TGCGCCAGCAGCCAGAGCATGACAGGGTATCAGCCCCAGCATTTT. J is TRBJ1-5 and V is TRBV4-1; 7 bases are shared with TRBD1. Germline V gives CDR1 MGHRA, CDR2 YSYEKL. This CDR3 is 15 amino acids long. The trim removed 3 bases at V and 5 bases at J, leaving 7 bases unmatched.